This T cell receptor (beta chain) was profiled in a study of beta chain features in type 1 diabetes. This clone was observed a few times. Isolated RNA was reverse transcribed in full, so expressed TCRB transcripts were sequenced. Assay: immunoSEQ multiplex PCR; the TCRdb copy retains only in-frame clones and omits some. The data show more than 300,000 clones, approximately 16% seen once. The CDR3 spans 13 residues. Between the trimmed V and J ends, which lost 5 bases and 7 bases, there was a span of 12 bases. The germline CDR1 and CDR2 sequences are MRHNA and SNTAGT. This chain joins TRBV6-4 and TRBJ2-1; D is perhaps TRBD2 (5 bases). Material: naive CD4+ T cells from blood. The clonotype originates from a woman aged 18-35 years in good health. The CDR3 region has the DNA TGTGCCAGCAGTTTAGAGGGTGGTAATGAGCAGTTCTTC. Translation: CASSLEGGNEQFF.